A selection of T cell receptor beta chains follows, all from one sample in a study of cytomegalovirus exposure and HLA in healthy donors. Profiling relied on immunoSEQ multiplex PCR, and the TCRdb table lists in-frame clones only, not all of them. The table shows fewer than 85,000 clones, with 94% occurring only once. The sample consisted of PBMCs. The receptors derive from a woman between 18 and 29 years old in good health and CMV-seronegative. The CDR3 runs from the conserved cysteine through the conserved F or W. The D gene is left open where the match is weak. The size of a clone is reported for some rows only, either as once, few or many, or as a class for expanded clones.

>TRBJ2-1|-|TRBV9|TRBD2
TGTGCCAGCAGCGCCCTGAGCGGGGGGGCCTACAATGAGCAGTTCTTC
CASSALSGGAYNEQFF
>TRBJ2-7|-|TRBV15|TRBD1
TGTGCCACCAGCGTAGACAGGGAAGTTACTGAGCAGTACTTC
CATSVDREVTEQYF
>TRBJ2-1|-|TRBV27|-
TGTGCCAGCAGTTTATCGAGGAAAGCCCATGAGCAGTTCTTC
CASSLSRKAHEQFF
>TRBJ1-1|-|TRBV5-4|-
TGTGCCAGCAGCTTGGGGGGGGACGGGAACACTGAAGCTTTCTTT
CASSLGGDGNTEAFF
>TRBJ1-5|-|TRBV30|-
TGTGCCTGGAGTGTACCTCACAGGGTTCAGCCCCAGCATTTT
CAWSVPHRVQPQHF
>TRBJ2-1|-|TRBV4-2|TRBD2
TGTGCCAGCAGCCAAGATCGGGGGGGTCCCTCCTACAATGAGCAGTTCTTC
CASSQDRGGPSYNEQFF
>TRBJ1-2|-|TRBV5-4|-
TGTGCCAGCAGCTATCGGACGGGACTACTTAACTATGGCTACACCTTC
CASSYRTGLLNYGYTF
>TRBJ2-3|few|TRBV5-4|TRBD2
TGTGCCAGCAGCTTGACTAGCGGGATCTACACAGATACGCAGTATTTT
CASSLTSGIYTDTQYF
>TRBJ2-5|-|TRBV27|-
TGTGCCAGCAGAAGAGGAGCGACCCCAGTAGTCGGAGAGACCCAGTACTTC
CASRRGATPVVGETQYF
>TRBJ1-1|-|TRBV19|-
TGTGCCAGTAGTCTCAGGACGGGGGGAAACACTGAAGCTTTCTTT
CASSLRTGGNTEAFF
>TRBJ1-5|once|TRBV2|-
TGTGCCAGCAGTGGCTGGAGTTATCAGCCCCAGCATTTT
CASSGWSYQPQHF
>TRBJ2-5|-|TRBV6-1|TRBD2
TGTGCCAGCAGTGAATATGGCGGGGGGGTTCAGGAGACCCAGTACTTC
CASSEYGGGVQETQYF
>TRBJ2-1|-|TRBV19|-
TGTGCCAGTACCCTGGGGGGCAGGGGGAATGAGCAGTTCTTC
CASTLGGRGNEQFF
>TRBJ1-5|-|TRBV18|TRBD1
TGTGCCAGCTCACCAGCTGACAGGGCAATTCCCAATCAGCCCCAGCATTTT
CASSPADRAIPNQPQHF
>TRBJ1-1|-|TRBV5-6|-
TGTGCCAGCAGCGGGGGGGTGATATTAAAGTACACTGAAGCTTTCTTT
CASSGGVILKYTEAFF
>TRBJ2-2|-|TRBV9|TRBD1
TGTGCCAGCAGCCCCCCGGGACAGGGGACCGGGGAGCTGTTTTTT
CASSPPGQGTGELFF
>TRBJ1-3|once|TRBV7-2|TRBD1
TGTGCCAGCAGCTCGCGACAGGGGGGAAACACCATATATTTT
CASSSRQGGNTIYF
>TRBJ1-6|-|TRBV5-4|TRBD1
TGTGCCAGCAGCGTCGGGACAGGCTGGAATTCACCCCTCCACTTT
CASSVGTGWNSPLHF
>TRBJ2-5|-|TRBV18|-
TGTGCCAGCTCACCACCGGCTTTACAAGAGACCCAGTACTTC
CASSPPALQETQYF
>TRBJ1-4|-|TRBV7-9|TRBD1
TGTGCCAGCAGCTTAATTGCAGGGGGCCGGGCAACTAATGAAAAACTGTTTTTT
CASSLIAGGRATNEKLFF
>TRBJ1-4|-|TRBV4-3|TRBD1
TGCGCCAGCAGCCCCCAGGGGGTAGAGGAAAAACTGTTTTTT
CASSPQGVEEKLFF
>TRBJ1-6|-|TRBV28|TRBD1
TGTGCCAGCAGTTACGGACAGGTCGCCCTCTCCTATAATTCACCCCTCCACTTT
CASSYGQVALSYNSPLHF